The rows below give T cell receptor beta chains drawn from one sample of a study of Tregs in tolerant kidney transplant recipients. Repertoires were generated with immunoSEQ multiplex PCR, while TCRdb's copy carries only in-frame clones and drops some. The sample lists 240,000 or so clones; about 80% were seen once. The material sequenced was CD4+ T cells from blood. The receptors come from a human donor in good health. The CDR3 runs from the conserved cysteine through the conserved F or W. D genes are given only for firm matches. Clone size is given for some rows only: seen once, a few or many times, or a class if the clone is expanded.

clone size | D gene | J gene | V gene | CDR3 DNA | CDR3 protein
NA | NA | TRBJ1-4 | TRBV18 | TGTGCCAGCTCAACAGGGTTGGGCGAAAAACTGTTTTTT | CASSTGLGEKLFF
NA | NA | TRBJ1-5 | TRBV14 | TGTGCCAGCAGCCCCGGCAGTGGGTGGCCCCAGCATTTT | CASSPGSGWPQHF
NA | TRBD1 | TRBJ1-2 | TRBV6-1 | TGTGCCAGCACGGAGGGGGCGCGATCCTATGGCTACACCTTC | CASTEGARSYGYTF
few | NA | TRBJ2-3 | TRBV11-3 | TGTGCCAGCAGCTTAGGAGCGGCCCAAGGAGATACGCAGTATTTT | CASSLGAAQGDTQYF
NA | TRBD2 | TRBJ2-7 | TRBV15 | TGTGCCACCAGCAGAGATCTAGCGGGCGGATACGAGCAGTACTTC | CATSRDLAGGYEQYF
NA | NA | TRBJ2-7 | TRBV5-1 | TGCGCCAGCAGCTTGGCCGAGGTAGACTACGAGCAGTACTTC | CASSLAEVDYEQYF
NA | NA | TRBJ2-4 | TRBV6-5 | TGTGCCACCGGGTGGGGAAACATTCAGTACTTC | CATGWGNIQYF
NA | TRBD2 | TRBJ2-3 | TRBV7-9 | TGTGCCAGCAGCTTAGGTCTAGCGGGAGGGCCCTCGGATACGCAGTATTTT | CASSLGLAGGPSDTQYF
once | NA | TRBJ2-7 | TRBV18 | TGTGCCAGCTCACCAGTTTCAGGGAGGAGCCACGAGCAGTACTTC | CASSPVSGRSHEQYF
NA | TRBD1 | TRBJ2-7 | TRBV2 | TGTGCCAGCAGCGCCGGGACAGGGGGGTACGAGCAGTACTTC | CASSAGTGGYEQYF
once | NA | TRBJ2-5 | TRBV29-1 | TGCAGCGCCCAGGGACACCCACAAGAGACCCAGTACTTC | CSAQGHPQETQYF
once | NA | TRBJ2-7 | TRBV5-8 | TGTGCCAGCAGCTTGGTGTCAGGGGACCCCCCCTACGAGCAGTACTTC | CASSLVSGDPPYEQYF
NA | NA | TRBJ2-7 | TRBV7-9 | TGTGCCAGCAGCTTAGCAGGTCTAGCCTACGAGCAGTACTTC | CASSLAGLAYEQYF
NA | NA | TRBJ1-6 | TRBV7-2 | TGTGCCAGCAACCGGGGCAGGGTGAATTCACCCCTCCACTTT | CASNRGRVNSPLHF
NA | NA | TRBJ1-1 | TRBV14 | TGTGCCAGCAGCCAAGATCGGGGGCTTGGGACTGAAGCTTTCTTT | CASSQDRGLGTEAFF
NA | NA | TRBJ1-6 | TRBV6-6 | TGTGCCAGCAGCCTAAACCGGGTCCCAAATTCACCCCTCCACTTT | CASSLNRVPNSPLHF
NA | TRBD1 | TRBJ1-1 | TRBV29-1 | TGCAGCGCCCTCAGGGGGCATGGCACTGAAGCTTTCTTT | CSALRGHGTEAFF
NA | TRBD2 | TRBJ2-1 | TRBV5-1 | TGCGCCAGCAGTACTAGCGGCTCCTACAATGAGCAGTTCTTC | CASSTSGSYNEQFF
NA | NA | TRBJ1-2 | TRBV5-1 | TGCGCCAGCAGCTTGGCTCGGGGAGACGGCTACACCTTC | CASSLARGDGYTF
NA | NA | TRBJ1-2 | TRBV5-5 | TGTGCCAGCAGCTTGGAGGTTGGGAAAACTCCGGGGGGCTACACCTTC | CASSLEVGKTPGGYTF
NA | NA | TRBJ1-1 | TRBV20-1 | TGCAGTGTCAGGGGGAACACTGAAGCTTTCTTT | CSVRGNTEAFF
few | NA | TRBJ2-3 | TRBV6-6 | TGTGCCAGCAGCCCCGAGGAGGGATGGGCGCAGTATTTT | CASSPEEGWAQYF
once | TRBD2 | TRBJ2-3 | TRBV2 | TGTGCCAGCAGTGAACTAGCGGGGGGTGGAGATACGCAGTATTTT | CASSELAGGGDTQYF
NA | TRBD1 | TRBJ2-5 | TRBV30 | TGTGCCTGGGGGGGACAGTTCCAAGAGACCCAGTACTTC | CAWGGQFQETQYF
NA | NA | TRBJ1-2 | TRBV18 | TGTGCCAGCTCACAGACAGGTGGTGGCTACACCTTC | CASSQTGGGYTF
NA | TRBD1 | TRBJ1-6 | TRBV25-1 | TGTGCCAGCAGTGTCGGGACAGGGGGTAGTAATCCACCCCTCCACTTT | CASSVGTGGSNPPLHF
NA | TRBD2 | TRBJ2-5 | TRBV11-2 | TGTGCCAGCAGCTCCGGGGGGGTGACCCAGTACTTC | CASSSGGVTQYF
NA | TRBD1 | TRBJ1-5 | TRBV19 | TGTGCCAGTAGAACCCGGGACAGATCGCGGAATCAGCCCCAGCATTTT | CASRTRDRSRNQPQHF
NA | NA | TRBJ2-5 | TRBV6-5 | TGTGCCAGCAGCCCCGGGGGACCGTACCAAGAGACCCAGTACTTC | CASSPGGPYQETQYF
NA | NA | TRBJ1-1 | TRBV5-6 | TGTGCCAGCAGCTTGGATTTTAGACGAGAGAACACTGAAGCTTTCTTT | CASSLDFRRENTEAFF
few | NA | TRBJ2-5 | TRBV18 | TGTGCCAGCTCACCGCAGCCTCAAGAGACCCAGTACTTC | CASSPQPQETQYF
NA | NA | TRBJ2-1 | TRBV19 | TGTGCCAGTAGTATCCTTCCGGGGTATGAGCAGTTCTTC | CASSILPGYEQFF
NA | TRBD1 | TRBJ2-3 | TRBV7-3 | TGTGCCAGCAGCGGGAGCAGGGGGCGCGCAGATACGCAGTATTTT | CASSGSRGRADTQYF
once | NA | TRBJ2-5 | TRBV7-7 | TGTGCTAGCAGCGCAACAGGGTCCCAAGAGACCCAGTACTTC | CASSATGSQETQYF
NA | NA | TRBJ1-4 | TRBV18 | TGTGCCAGCTCACCACCTTCTCCACTCAATGAAAAACTGTTTTTT | CASSPPSPLNEKLFF
NA | NA | TRBJ2-7 | TRBV12-5 | TGTGCTAGTGGACGTGACACATCCTACGAGCAGTACTTC | CASGRDTSYEQYF
NA | NA | TRBJ1-3 | TRBV11-3 | TGTGCCAGCAGTGTCACCGGCTCTGGAAACACCATATATTTT | CASSVTGSGNTIYF